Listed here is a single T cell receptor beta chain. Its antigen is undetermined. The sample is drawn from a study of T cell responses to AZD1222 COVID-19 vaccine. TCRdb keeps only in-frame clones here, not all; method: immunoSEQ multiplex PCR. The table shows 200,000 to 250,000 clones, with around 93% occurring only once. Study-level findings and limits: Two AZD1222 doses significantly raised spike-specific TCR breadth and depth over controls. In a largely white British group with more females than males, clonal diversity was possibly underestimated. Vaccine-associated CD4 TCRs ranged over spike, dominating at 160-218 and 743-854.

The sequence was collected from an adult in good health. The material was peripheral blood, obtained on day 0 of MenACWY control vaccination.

The CDR3 DNA is TGCAGTGCTAGTGACACCAACACCGGGGAGCTGTTTTTT. Translation: CSASDTNTGELFF. V usage is TRBV20-1 and J usage is TRBJ2-2; the D is unclear. The CDR3 covers 13 residues. Germline V lookup: CDR1 DFQATT, CDR2 SNEGSKA (reference sequence). The germline V and J ends were trimmed by 3 bases and 2 bases, with 7 bases remaining between them.